Listed below are T cell receptor beta chains from one sample, sequenced in a study of shared clonotypes between healthy human individuals. Profiling relied on immunoSEQ multiplex PCR, and the TCRdb table lists in-frame clones only, not all of them. In the table there are roughly 1,100,000 clones, about 75% of which are singletons. Sample: memory CD4+ T cells sorted from blood. The receptors shown here come from a man between 18 and 35 years old in good health. CDR3s include the opening cysteine and the closing phenylalanine or tryptophan. Each record gives: clone size, V gene, D gene, J gene, CDR3 protein, CDR3 DNA. A D gene is named only where the DNA matches it firmly. Expanded clones are given a class, and other clones once, few, many or no size at all.

clone size: .
V gene: TRBV5-1
D gene: .
J gene: TRBJ2-5
CDR3 protein: CASGHGTSQETQYF
CDR3 DNA: TGCGCCAGTGGTCACGGAACTTCCCAAGAGACCCAGTACTTC

clone size: .
V gene: TRBV7-9
D gene: .
J gene: TRBJ2-7
CDR3 protein: CASSSWPSNYEQYF
CDR3 DNA: TGTGCCAGCAGCTCCTGGCCCTCGAACTACGAGCAGTACTTC

clone size: .
V gene: TRBV7-8
D gene: .
J gene: TRBJ1-1
CDR3 protein: CASSLGRLNTEAFF
CDR3 DNA: TGTGCCAGCAGCTTAGGACGGCTGAACACTGAAGCTTTCTTT

clone size: .
V gene: TRBV5-1
D gene: TRBD2
J gene: TRBJ2-1
CDR3 protein: CASSSTHGGASGYNEQFF
CDR3 DNA: TGCGCCAGCAGCTCCACTCACGGTGGTGCTAGCGGATACAATGAGCAGTTCTTC

clone size: many
V gene: TRBV5-8
D gene: TRBD1
J gene: TRBJ1-5
CDR3 protein: CASSPGQYSNQPQHF
CDR3 DNA: TGTGCCAGCAGCCCGGGACAGTATAGCAATCAGCCCCAGCATTTT

clone size: .
V gene: TRBV6-6
D gene: TRBD2
J gene: TRBJ2-7
CDR3 protein: CARPLAGGIYEQYF
CDR3 DNA: TGTGCCCGTCCCCTAGCGGGGGGCATCTACGAGCAGTACTTC

clone size: .
V gene: TRBV18
D gene: .
J gene: TRBJ1-1
CDR3 protein: CASSPHPENTEAFF
CDR3 DNA: TGTGCCAGCTCACCCCACCCAGAGAACACTGAAGCTTTCTTT

clone size: .
V gene: TRBV19
D gene: TRBD1
J gene: TRBJ2-2
CDR3 protein: CASSKGTGANTGELFF
CDR3 DNA: TGTGCCAGTAGCAAAGGGACAGGGGCGAACACCGGGGAGCTGTTTTTT

clone size: .
V gene: TRBV14
D gene: .
J gene: TRBJ2-1
CDR3 protein: CASSQVGGLLYNEQFF
CDR3 DNA: TGTGCCAGCAGCCAAGTGGGGGGACTTTTATACAATGAGCAGTTCTTC

clone size: .
V gene: TRBV5-1
D gene: TRBD1
J gene: TRBJ2-2
CDR3 protein: CASSTGQGNTGELFF
CDR3 DNA: TGCGCCAGCAGCACTGGACAGGGGAACACCGGGGAGCTGTTTTTT

clone size: few
V gene: TRBV7-9
D gene: TRBD1
J gene: TRBJ1-4
CDR3 protein: CASSLGTGSEKLFF
CDR3 DNA: TGTGCCAGCAGCTTAGGGACAGGAAGTGAAAAACTGTTTTTT

clone size: .
V gene: TRBV11-2
D gene: .
J gene: TRBJ2-1
CDR3 protein: CASSSASGYNEQFF
CDR3 DNA: TGTGCCAGCAGCTCGGCCAGCGGTTACAATGAGCAGTTCTTC

clone size: .
V gene: TRBV7-6
D gene: .
J gene: TRBJ1-1
CDR3 protein: CASSPPSVGTPEAFF
CDR3 DNA: TGTGCCAGCAGCCCCCCAAGTGTCGGGACTCCCGAAGCTTTCTTT

clone size: .
V gene: TRBV23-1
D gene: TRBD2
J gene: TRBJ2-1
CDR3 protein: CASSDGLAGGDNEQFF
CDR3 DNA: TGCGCCAGCAGTGATGGTCTAGCGGGAGGCGACAATGAGCAGTTCTTC

clone size: .
V gene: TRBV7-6
D gene: .
J gene: TRBJ1-4
CDR3 protein: CASSRGPSGEKLFF
CDR3 DNA: TGTGCCAGCAGCCGCGGGCCATCAGGTGAAAAACTGTTTTTT

clone size: .
V gene: TRBV29-1
D gene: .
J gene: TRBJ2-1
CDR3 protein: CSVESPLSYNEQFF
CDR3 DNA: TGCAGCGTTGAAAGTCCTCTCTCCTACAATGAGCAGTTCTTC

clone size: .
V gene: TRBV30
D gene: TRBD1
J gene: TRBJ2-5
CDR3 protein: CAWDRGAGQETQYF
CDR3 DNA: TGTGCCTGGGACAGGGGAGCGGGTCAAGAGACCCAGTACTTC

clone size: .
V gene: TRBV5-8
D gene: TRBD2
J gene: TRBJ2-7
CDR3 protein: CASRLASGTTYEQYF
CDR3 DNA: TGTGCCAGCAGACTCGCTAGCGGAACCACCTACGAGCAGTACTTC

clone size: few
V gene: TRBV6-1
D gene: TRBD1
J gene: TRBJ1-6
CDR3 protein: CASTRQGGNSPLHF
CDR3 DNA: TGTGCCAGCACCCGACAGGGTGGTAATTCACCCCTCCACTTT

clone size: few
V gene: TRBV19
D gene: .
J gene: TRBJ1-1
CDR3 protein: CASSPRTGHLNTEAFF
CDR3 DNA: TGTGCCAGTAGTCCACGCACAGGGCATTTGAACACTGAAGCTTTCTTT

clone size: .
V gene: TRBV5-1
D gene: .
J gene: TRBJ2-3
CDR3 protein: CASSPKTEPSTDTQYF
CDR3 DNA: TGCGCCAGCAGCCCTAAGACGGAACCTAGCACAGATACGCAGTATTTT

clone size: .
V gene: TRBV30
D gene: .
J gene: TRBJ2-7
CDR3 protein: CAWNRENLYEQYF
CDR3 DNA: TGTGCCTGGAACAGAGAGAACCTCTACGAGCAGTACTTC

clone size: many
V gene: TRBV5-1
D gene: .
J gene: TRBJ1-1
CDR3 protein: CASSGGTANTEAFF
CDR3 DNA: TGCGCCAGCAGCGGCGGTACCGCGAACACTGAAGCTTTCTTT

clone size: .
V gene: TRBV11-2
D gene: TRBD1
J gene: TRBJ1-1
CDR3 protein: CASSLVDRGTEAFF
CDR3 DNA: TGTGCCAGCAGCTTAGTTGACAGGGGCACTGAAGCTTTCTTT

clone size: few
V gene: TRBV7-3
D gene: .
J gene: TRBJ2-2
CDR3 protein: CASSQRVAGELFF
CDR3 DNA: TGTGCCAGCAGCCAAAGGGTGGCCGGGGAGCTGTTTTTT

clone size: .
V gene: TRBV5-8
D gene: .
J gene: TRBJ2-2
CDR3 protein: CASSLVQLAANTGELFF
CDR3 DNA: TGTGCCAGCAGCTTGGTACAGTTAGCCGCGAACACCGGGGAGCTGTTTTTT

clone size: .
V gene: TRBV7-2
D gene: .
J gene: TRBJ2-5
CDR3 protein: CASSLGGNKIETQYF
CDR3 DNA: TGTGCCAGCAGCTTAGGTGGGAACAAAATTGAGACCCAGTACTTC

clone size: .
V gene: TRBV7-8
D gene: .
J gene: TRBJ1-1
CDR3 protein: CASSLAAAAVDTEAFF
CDR3 DNA: TGTGCCAGCAGCCTAGCCGCGGCTGCCGTGGACACTGAAGCTTTCTTT